This is a list of T cell receptor beta chains from one sample in a study of shared clonotypes between healthy human individuals. The table came from immunoSEQ multiplex PCR; TCRdb's copy has only in-frame clones and leaves some out. The table records more than 2 million clones, roughly 94% of them present only once. The sequencing sample was made of naive CD4+ T cells sorted from blood. The receptors originated from a man aged 18 to 35 in good health. Each CDR3 is given with its conserved first and last residue. The D gene is left open where the match is weak. Some rows have no size entry. The others give once, few or many, or a class for an expanded clone.

d_gene: NA
abundance: NA
j_gene: TRBJ1-5
v_gene: TRBV16
CDR3nt: TGTGCCAGCAGCCAATGGATAGGCGCTAGCAATCAGCCCCAGCATTTT
CDR3aa: CASSQWIGASNQPQHF

d_gene: TRBD1
abundance: NA
j_gene: TRBJ1-4
v_gene: TRBV7-9
CDR3nt: TGTGCCAGCAGCTTTTCACAGGGGGGTTCGGGAAAACTGTTTTTT
CDR3aa: CASSFSQGGSGKLFF

d_gene: NA
abundance: NA
j_gene: TRBJ1-2
v_gene: TRBV7-2
CDR3nt: TGTGCCAGCAGCTTAGGGGCAGGGACCTTCTATGGCTACACCTTC
CDR3aa: CASSLGAGTFYGYTF

d_gene: NA
abundance: NA
j_gene: TRBJ2-3
v_gene: TRBV2
CDR3nt: TGTGCCAGCCCAAAAGGCGGGACACCAAACACAGATACGCAGTATTTT
CDR3aa: CASPKGGTPNTDTQYF

d_gene: TRBD1
abundance: few
j_gene: TRBJ1-4
v_gene: TRBV5-1
CDR3nt: TGCGCCAGCAGCTTGTCGGCAGGGGGGAATGAAAAACTGTTTTTT
CDR3aa: CASSLSAGGNEKLFF

d_gene: TRBD2
abundance: NA
j_gene: TRBJ2-2
v_gene: TRBV4-2
CDR3nt: TGTGCCAGCAGCCAAGAAGGCTCTAGCGGGAGAGACGGGGAGCTGTTTTTT
CDR3aa: CASSQEGSSGRDGELFF

d_gene: NA
abundance: NA
j_gene: TRBJ1-1
v_gene: TRBV6-5
CDR3nt: TGTGCCAGCAGTAAGCCGGGGGTGGACACTGAAGCTTTCTTT
CDR3aa: CASSKPGVDTEAFF

d_gene: NA
abundance: NA
j_gene: TRBJ2-3
v_gene: TRBV6-5
CDR3nt: TGTGCCAGCAGTTACTCCGGACGGAGCACAGATACGCAGTATTTT
CDR3aa: CASSYSGRSTDTQYF

d_gene: TRBD2
abundance: NA
j_gene: TRBJ2-3
v_gene: TRBV18
CDR3nt: TGTGCCAGCTCACCTCAGAAGGGACTAGCGCCTAGCACAGATACGCAGTATTTT
CDR3aa: CASSPQKGLAPSTDTQYF

d_gene: NA
abundance: NA
j_gene: TRBJ2-7
v_gene: TRBV10-3
CDR3nt: TGTGCCACCACCCTGAACCGGGACCCCCTTCACTACGAGCAGTACTTC
CDR3aa: CATTLNRDPLHYEQYF

d_gene: TRBD2
abundance: NA
j_gene: TRBJ2-7
v_gene: TRBV5-1
CDR3nt: TGCGCCAGCAGCGCTACTAGCGGGAGCTACGAGCAGTACTTC
CDR3aa: CASSATSGSYEQYF

d_gene: TRBD1
abundance: NA
j_gene: TRBJ1-1
v_gene: TRBV5-1
CDR3nt: TGCGCCAGCAGCAGGGACAGGGAAAGGACTGAAGCTTTCTTT
CDR3aa: CASSRDRERTEAFF

d_gene: NA
abundance: NA
j_gene: TRBJ2-3
v_gene: TRBV9
CDR3nt: TGTGCCAGCAGCGTGGTGGGTAGCGCAGATACGCAGTATTTT
CDR3aa: CASSVVGSADTQYF

d_gene: NA
abundance: NA
j_gene: TRBJ1-1
v_gene: TRBV7-6
CDR3nt: TGTGCCAGCAGCCCAGGGACGGTGAACACTGAAGCTTTCTTT
CDR3aa: CASSPGTVNTEAFF

d_gene: NA
abundance: NA
j_gene: TRBJ2-7
v_gene: TRBV30
CDR3nt: TGTGCCTGGACCTCGGGGCAGTCACTAGCAACCGAGCAGTACTTC
CDR3aa: CAWTSGQSLATEQYF

d_gene: NA
abundance: NA
j_gene: TRBJ1-4
v_gene: TRBV18
CDR3nt: TGTGCCAGCTCACCACCGGAAGGCGAAAAACTGTTTTTT
CDR3aa: CASSPPEGEKLFF

d_gene: NA
abundance: NA
j_gene: TRBJ1-5
v_gene: TRBV6-1
CDR3nt: TGTGCCAGCAGCTTCAATCAGCCCCAGCATTTT
CDR3aa: CASSFNQPQHF

d_gene: NA
abundance: NA
j_gene: TRBJ2-2
v_gene: TRBV5-1
CDR3nt: TGCGCCAGCAGCGCCTTCTCCGGGGGCACCGGGGAGCTGTTTTTT
CDR3aa: CASSAFSGGTGELFF

d_gene: TRBD1
abundance: NA
j_gene: TRBJ1-5
v_gene: TRBV10-2
CDR3nt: TGCGCCAGCAGTGAGTCGACAGGGGGGAATAGCAATCAGCCCCAGCATTTT
CDR3aa: CASSESTGGNSNQPQHF

d_gene: NA
abundance: NA
j_gene: TRBJ2-1
v_gene: TRBV7-2
CDR3nt: TGTGCCAGCAGCTTAGCGCGGGGCAATGAGCAGTTCTTC
CDR3aa: CASSLARGNEQFF

d_gene: TRBD1
abundance: NA
j_gene: TRBJ2-3
v_gene: TRBV6-1
CDR3nt: TGTGCCAGCTCTAGACAGGGAGTCGACACAGATACGCAGTATTTT
CDR3aa: CASSRQGVDTDTQYF

d_gene: NA
abundance: NA
j_gene: TRBJ1-5
v_gene: TRBV5-6
CDR3nt: TGTGCCAGCAGCGGTAGGGGTGCGGGCAATCAGCCCCAGCATTTT
CDR3aa: CASSGRGAGNQPQHF

d_gene: NA
abundance: NA
j_gene: TRBJ2-4
v_gene: TRBV5-1
CDR3nt: TGCGCCAGCAGCCGGGGCGACAGCAGAGACATTCAGTACTTC
CDR3aa: CASSRGDSRDIQYF

d_gene: NA
abundance: once
j_gene: TRBJ2-7
v_gene: TRBV10-3
CDR3nt: TGTGCCAGCAGCCCCGGGTCCCCCTACGAGCAGTACTTC
CDR3aa: CASSPGSPYEQYF

d_gene: NA
abundance: NA
j_gene: TRBJ2-2
v_gene: TRBV7-9
CDR3nt: TGTGCCAGCAGCTCAGAAGTAAACACCGGGGAGCTGTTTTTT
CDR3aa: CASSSEVNTGELFF

d_gene: NA
abundance: NA
j_gene: TRBJ1-3
v_gene: TRBV9
CDR3nt: TGTGCCAGCAGCCGCACGGGCGATGGAAACACCATATATTTT
CDR3aa: CASSRTGDGNTIYF

d_gene: NA
abundance: NA
j_gene: TRBJ1-1
v_gene: TRBV4-1
CDR3nt: TGCGCCAGCAGCCAAGCGTTCGGGGGGCCGAACACTGAAGCTTTCTTT
CDR3aa: CASSQAFGGPNTEAFF

d_gene: NA
abundance: NA
j_gene: TRBJ1-4
v_gene: TRBV7-6
CDR3nt: TGTGCCAGCAGCTTAATGACAGGCCGTAATGAAAAACTGTTTTTT
CDR3aa: CASSLMTGRNEKLFF

d_gene: TRBD2
abundance: NA
j_gene: TRBJ2-1
v_gene: TRBV5-6
CDR3nt: TGTGCCAGCAGCTTGGTCGGACTAGCGGTCTACAATGAGCAGTTCTTC
CDR3aa: CASSLVGLAVYNEQFF

d_gene: NA
abundance: NA
j_gene: TRBJ2-2
v_gene: TRBV7-9
CDR3nt: TGTGCCAGCAGCTTAATAAACTGGGCGACGAACACCGGGGAGCTGTTTTTT
CDR3aa: CASSLINWATNTGELFF

d_gene: NA
abundance: NA
j_gene: TRBJ2-7
v_gene: TRBV4-2
CDR3nt: TGTGCCAGCAGCTTGGGGTCAAATTACGAGCAGTACTTC
CDR3aa: CASSLGSNYEQYF

d_gene: NA
abundance: NA
j_gene: TRBJ1-6
v_gene: TRBV2
CDR3nt: TGTGCCAGCCCGGTGGGTGAGCATTCACCCCTCCACTTT
CDR3aa: CASPVGEHSPLHF

d_gene: TRBD2
abundance: NA
j_gene: TRBJ2-1
v_gene: TRBV18
CDR3nt: TGTGCCAGCTCACCATACCCCGTTAGCGGGAGGAACTACAATGAGCAGTTCTTC
CDR3aa: CASSPYPVSGRNYNEQFF

d_gene: TRBD1
abundance: NA
j_gene: TRBJ1-1
v_gene: TRBV27
CDR3nt: TGTGCCAGCAGTTCCGGGACAGGGAAGAACACTGAAGCTTTCTTT
CDR3aa: CASSSGTGKNTEAFF

d_gene: NA
abundance: NA
j_gene: TRBJ1-1
v_gene: TRBV6-5
CDR3nt: TGTGCCAGCAGTACTGGTGGGGGACAAACTGAAGCTTTCTTT
CDR3aa: CASSTGGGQTEAFF

d_gene: TRBD1
abundance: NA
j_gene: TRBJ1-4
v_gene: TRBV2
CDR3nt: TGTGCCAGCATACAGGGGAGTCCGAAAATGGGTTTTTTT
CDR3aa: CASIQGSPKMGFF

d_gene: TRBD1
abundance: NA
j_gene: TRBJ2-5
v_gene: TRBV7-2
CDR3nt: TGTGCCAGCAGCCCGGACAGGGGGTCCCAAGAGACCCAGTACTTC
CDR3aa: CASSPDRGSQETQYF

d_gene: NA
abundance: once
j_gene: TRBJ2-6
v_gene: TRBV19
CDR3nt: TGTGCCAGTAGTACCCACGACAGACCTGGGGCCAACGTCCTGACTTTC
CDR3aa: CASSTHDRPGANVLTF

d_gene: TRBD1
abundance: NA
j_gene: TRBJ1-2
v_gene: TRBV28
CDR3nt: TGTGCCAGCAGCCCCCCGGTGAATCAGGGGGCCTCAGGCTACACCTTC
CDR3aa: CASSPPVNQGASGYTF

d_gene: TRBD1
abundance: NA
j_gene: TRBJ1-5
v_gene: TRBV5-6
CDR3nt: TGTGCCAGCAGCTTGGGGCAGGGGGGCGGTCAGCCCCAGCATTTT
CDR3aa: CASSLGQGGGQPQHF

d_gene: TRBD1
abundance: NA
j_gene: TRBJ2-7
v_gene: TRBV5-1
CDR3nt: TGCGCCAGCAGTTATCAACAGGGGGCTGGGTACGAGCAGTACTTC
CDR3aa: CASSYQQGAGYEQYF

d_gene: NA
abundance: NA
j_gene: TRBJ1-4
v_gene: TRBV4-1
CDR3nt: TGCGCCAGCAGCCAGACAGACAGGACTAATGAAAAACTGTTTTTT
CDR3aa: CASSQTDRTNEKLFF

d_gene: NA
abundance: NA
j_gene: TRBJ1-1
v_gene: TRBV7-6
CDR3nt: TGTGCCAGCAGCTTATTCGAGGAGAACACTGAAGCTTTCTTT
CDR3aa: CASSLFEENTEAFF

d_gene: TRBD1
abundance: NA
j_gene: TRBJ2-7
v_gene: TRBV7-7
CDR3nt: TGTGCTAGCAGCTTAGGGGGACAGGGGTACGAGCAGTACTTC
CDR3aa: CASSLGGQGYEQYF

d_gene: NA
abundance: NA
j_gene: TRBJ2-5
v_gene: TRBV6-1
CDR3nt: TGTGCCAGCAGTGAGGAGACCCAGTACTTC
CDR3aa: CASSEETQYF

d_gene: NA
abundance: NA
j_gene: TRBJ1-2
v_gene: TRBV6-6
CDR3nt: TGTGCCAGCAGTTTACAGGGAGTAGATGGCTACACCTTC
CDR3aa: CASSLQGVDGYTF

d_gene: TRBD1
abundance: NA
j_gene: TRBJ2-7
v_gene: TRBV6-1
CDR3nt: TGTGCCAGCAGACTGACACAGGGGACCTACGAGCAGTACTTC
CDR3aa: CASRLTQGTYEQYF

d_gene: NA
abundance: NA
j_gene: TRBJ2-7
v_gene: TRBV5-6
CDR3nt: TGTGCCAGCAGCATTACAGATTTACCTAGCCTGGGGGACGAGCAGTACTTC
CDR3aa: CASSITDLPSLGDEQYF

d_gene: NA
abundance: NA
j_gene: TRBJ2-7
v_gene: TRBV7-9
CDR3nt: TGTGCCAGCAGCAGACGGAGCTACGAGCAGTACTTC
CDR3aa: CASSRRSYEQYF

d_gene: NA
abundance: NA
j_gene: TRBJ2-1
v_gene: TRBV9
CDR3nt: TGTGCCAGCAGCGTAGAAGGGATCTGGCAGTACAATGAGCAGTTCTTC
CDR3aa: CASSVEGIWQYNEQFF

d_gene: TRBD2
abundance: NA
j_gene: TRBJ2-7
v_gene: TRBV4-3
CDR3nt: TGCGCCAGCAGCCGAACTAGCGGGGGCTCCTACGAGCAGTACTTC
CDR3aa: CASSRTSGGSYEQYF

d_gene: TRBD2
abundance: NA
j_gene: TRBJ2-3
v_gene: TRBV7-2
CDR3nt: TGTGCCAGCAGCTGGCGGGAGGACGGCACAGATACGCAGTATTTT
CDR3aa: CASSWREDGTDTQYF

d_gene: TRBD2
abundance: NA
j_gene: TRBJ2-1
v_gene: TRBV5-1
CDR3nt: TGCGCCAGCAGCGCAGCGGGGGGCAACTACAATGAGCAGTTCTTC
CDR3aa: CASSAAGGNYNEQFF

d_gene: NA
abundance: NA
j_gene: TRBJ2-5
v_gene: TRBV28
CDR3nt: TGTGCCAGCAGCCGGGGAGAGACCCAGTACTTC
CDR3aa: CASSRGETQYF

d_gene: NA
abundance: NA
j_gene: TRBJ2-1
v_gene: TRBV5-1
CDR3nt: TGCGCCAGCAGCCTCCAAATCTCACACAATGAGCAGTTCTTC
CDR3aa: CASSLQISHNEQFF

d_gene: NA
abundance: NA
j_gene: TRBJ2-2
v_gene: TRBV5-6
CDR3nt: TGTGCCAGCAGCTCGTGGACTGGGAACACCGGGGAGCTGTTTTTT
CDR3aa: CASSSWTGNTGELFF

d_gene: NA
abundance: NA
j_gene: TRBJ2-3
v_gene: TRBV28
CDR3nt: TGTGCCAGCAGTTTAGGGACCCTTAAGCGAGATACGCAGTATTTT
CDR3aa: CASSLGTLKRDTQYF

d_gene: NA
abundance: NA
j_gene: TRBJ2-5
v_gene: TRBV10-3
CDR3nt: TGTGCCATCGGGGGCCAGGGGGGTAAGGAGACCCAGTACTTC
CDR3aa: CAIGGQGGKETQYF

d_gene: NA
abundance: NA
j_gene: TRBJ2-3
v_gene: TRBV30
CDR3nt: TGTGCCTGGAGTGGGAGGGCAGGCTCTAGCACAGATACGCAGTATTTT
CDR3aa: CAWSGRAGSSTDTQYF

d_gene: NA
abundance: NA
j_gene: TRBJ2-7
v_gene: TRBV28
CDR3nt: TGTGCCAGCAAGATGGCCGGGGACCCCTACGAGCAGTACTTC
CDR3aa: CASKMAGDPYEQYF